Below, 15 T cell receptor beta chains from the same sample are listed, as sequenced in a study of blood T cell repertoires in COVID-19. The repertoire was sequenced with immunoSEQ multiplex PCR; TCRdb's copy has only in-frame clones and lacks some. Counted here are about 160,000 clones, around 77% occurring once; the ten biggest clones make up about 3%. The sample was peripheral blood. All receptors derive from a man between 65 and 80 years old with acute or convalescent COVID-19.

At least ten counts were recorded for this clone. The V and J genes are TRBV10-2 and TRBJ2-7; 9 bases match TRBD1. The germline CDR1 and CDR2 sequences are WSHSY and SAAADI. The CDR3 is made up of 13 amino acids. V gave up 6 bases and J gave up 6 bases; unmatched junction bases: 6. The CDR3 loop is CASRRTGAVEQYF. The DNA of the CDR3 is TGCGCCAGCAGAAGGACAGGGGCTGTCGAGCAGTACTTC.

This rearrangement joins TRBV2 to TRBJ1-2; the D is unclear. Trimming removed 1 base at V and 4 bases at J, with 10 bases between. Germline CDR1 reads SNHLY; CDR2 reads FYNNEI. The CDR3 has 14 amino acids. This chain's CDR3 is CASSEGRPIYGYTF. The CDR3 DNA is TGTGCCAGCAGTGAAGGCAGGCCGATCTATGGCTACACCTTC.

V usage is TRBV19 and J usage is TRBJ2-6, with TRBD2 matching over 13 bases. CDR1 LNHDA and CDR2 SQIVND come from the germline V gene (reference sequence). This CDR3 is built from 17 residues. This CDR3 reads CACAGLAGLAGANVLTF. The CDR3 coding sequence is TGTGCGTGTGCGGGACTAGCGGGACTGGCTGGGGCCAACGTCCTGACTTTC.

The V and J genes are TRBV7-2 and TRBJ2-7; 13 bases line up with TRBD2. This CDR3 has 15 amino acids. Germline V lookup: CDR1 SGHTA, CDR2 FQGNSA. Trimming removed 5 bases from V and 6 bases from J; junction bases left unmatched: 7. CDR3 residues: CASSQIGLAGAEQYF. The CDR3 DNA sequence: TGTGCCAGCAGCCAGATCGGACTAGCGGGAGCCGAGCAGTACTTC.

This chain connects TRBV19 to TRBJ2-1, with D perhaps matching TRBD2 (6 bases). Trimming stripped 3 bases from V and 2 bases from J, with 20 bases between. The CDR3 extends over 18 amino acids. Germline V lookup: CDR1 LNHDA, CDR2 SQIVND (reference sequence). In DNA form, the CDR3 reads TGTGCCAGTAGTATTCACGGGAGCTTCGGAGGGCCCTACAATGAGCAGTTCTTC. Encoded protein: CASSIHGSFGGPYNEQFF.

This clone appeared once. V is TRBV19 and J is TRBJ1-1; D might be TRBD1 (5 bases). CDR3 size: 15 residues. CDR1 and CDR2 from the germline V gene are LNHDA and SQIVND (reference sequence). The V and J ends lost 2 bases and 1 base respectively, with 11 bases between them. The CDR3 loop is CASSIQGARNTEAFF. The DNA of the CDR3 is TGTGCCAGTAGTATACAAGGGGCGCGGAACACTGAAGCTTTCTTT.

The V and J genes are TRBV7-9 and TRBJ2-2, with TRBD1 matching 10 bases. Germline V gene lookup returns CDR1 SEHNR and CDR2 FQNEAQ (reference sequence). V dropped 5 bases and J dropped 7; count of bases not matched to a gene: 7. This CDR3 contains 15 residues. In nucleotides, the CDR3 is TGTGCCAGCAGCCCGCTGGGACAGGGGAACGGGGAGCTGTTTTTT. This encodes CASSPLGQGNGELFF.

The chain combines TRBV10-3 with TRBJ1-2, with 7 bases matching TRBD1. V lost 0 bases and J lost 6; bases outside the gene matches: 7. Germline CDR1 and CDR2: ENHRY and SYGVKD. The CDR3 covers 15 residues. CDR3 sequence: CAISESFDRVDGYTF. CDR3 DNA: TGTGCCATCAGTGAGTCCTTCGACAGGGTCGATGGCTACACCTTC.

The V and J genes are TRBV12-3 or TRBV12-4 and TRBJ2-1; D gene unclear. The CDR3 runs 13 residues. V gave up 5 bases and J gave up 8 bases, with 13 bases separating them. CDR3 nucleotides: TGTGCCAGCAGTCCCATAGCTGTAGATGAGCAGTTCTTC. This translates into CASSPIAVDEQFF.

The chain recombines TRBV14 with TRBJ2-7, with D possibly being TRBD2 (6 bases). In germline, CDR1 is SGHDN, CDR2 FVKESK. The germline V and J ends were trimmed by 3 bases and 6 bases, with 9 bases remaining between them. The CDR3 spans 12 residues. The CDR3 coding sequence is TGTGCCAGCAGCCAGCTTAGCGGCGAGCAGTACTTC. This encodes CASSQLSGEQYF.

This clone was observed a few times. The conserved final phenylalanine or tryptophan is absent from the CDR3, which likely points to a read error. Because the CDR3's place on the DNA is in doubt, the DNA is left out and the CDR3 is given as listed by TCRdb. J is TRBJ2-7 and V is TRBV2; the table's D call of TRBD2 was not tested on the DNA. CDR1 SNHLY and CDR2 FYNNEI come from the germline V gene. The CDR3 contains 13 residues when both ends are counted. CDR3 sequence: CASSDELAGGLIY.

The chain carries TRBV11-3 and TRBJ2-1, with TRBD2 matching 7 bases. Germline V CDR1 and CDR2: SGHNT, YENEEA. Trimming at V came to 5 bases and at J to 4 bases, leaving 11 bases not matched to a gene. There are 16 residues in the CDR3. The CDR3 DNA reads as TGTGCCAGCAGCACCACTAGCGATACCAGATACAATGAGCAGTTCTTC. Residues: CASSTTSDTRYNEQFF.

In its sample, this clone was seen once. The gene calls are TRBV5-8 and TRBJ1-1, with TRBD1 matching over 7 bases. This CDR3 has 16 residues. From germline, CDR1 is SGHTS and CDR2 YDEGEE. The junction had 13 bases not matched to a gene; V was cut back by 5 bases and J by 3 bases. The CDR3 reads CASRKTGTRPDTEAFF. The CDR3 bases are TGTGCCAGCAGGAAGACAGGGACCAGGCCGGACACTGAAGCTTTCTTT.

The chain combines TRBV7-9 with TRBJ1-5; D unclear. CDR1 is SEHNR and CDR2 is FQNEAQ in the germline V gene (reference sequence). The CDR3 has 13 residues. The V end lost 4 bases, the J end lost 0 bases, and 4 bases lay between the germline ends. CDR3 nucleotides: TGTGCCAGCAGCTCCAATAGCAATCAGCCCCAGCATTTT. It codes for CASSSNSNQPQHF.

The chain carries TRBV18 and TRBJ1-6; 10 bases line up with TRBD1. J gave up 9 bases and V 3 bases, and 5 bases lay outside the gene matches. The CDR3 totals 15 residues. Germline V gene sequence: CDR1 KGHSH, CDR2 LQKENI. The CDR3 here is CASSPPGQGSSPLHF. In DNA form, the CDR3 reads TGTGCCAGCTCACCCCCGGGACAGGGGAGTTCACCCCTCCACTTT.